This TCR beta chain emerged from a study of shared clonotypes between healthy human individuals. Study-level points and caveats: Few donors restricted represented genetic and exposure-history diversity.

TCRdb's table, derived via immunoSEQ multiplex PCR, lists solely in-frame clones and lacks some. The sample has roughly 640,000 clones; roughly 70% are singletons. All donors were healthy HIV-negative adults lacking recent acute infections or vaccinations. As for this clone: What it binds is unknown. Just one base apart from a much larger clone, this may be a read error.

In germline, CDR1 is MNHEY, CDR2 SVGAGI. The CDR3 extends over 11 amino acids. Trimming pared 4 bases from V and 8 bases from J, leaving 8 bases between. The chain joins TRBV6-5 to TRBJ1-2, with D possibly TRBD1 on 5 matching bases. Sequenced material: memory CD4+ T cells sorted from blood. Documented subset: CD45RA-negative fraction. This receptor was identified in a young woman in good health. The CDR3 bases are TGTGCCAGCAGTTCAGGGACCGGCTACACCTTC. It codes for CASSSGTGYTF.